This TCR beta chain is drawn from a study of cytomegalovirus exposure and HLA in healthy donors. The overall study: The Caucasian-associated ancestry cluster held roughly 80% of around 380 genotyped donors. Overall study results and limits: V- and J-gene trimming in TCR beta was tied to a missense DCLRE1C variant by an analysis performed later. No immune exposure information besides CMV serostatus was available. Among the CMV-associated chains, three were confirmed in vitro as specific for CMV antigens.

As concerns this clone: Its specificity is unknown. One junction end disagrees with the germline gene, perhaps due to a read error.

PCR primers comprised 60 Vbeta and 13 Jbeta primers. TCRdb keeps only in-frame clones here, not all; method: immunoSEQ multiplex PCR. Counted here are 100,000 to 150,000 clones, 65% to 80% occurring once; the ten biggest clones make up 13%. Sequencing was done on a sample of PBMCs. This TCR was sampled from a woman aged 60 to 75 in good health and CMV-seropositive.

This chain's CDR3 is CASKWTVSYGQYF. Here the CDR3 DNA reads TGTGCCAGCAAATGGACAGTAAGCTACGGGCAGTACTTC. The V call is TRBV27, the J call TRBJ2-7; D is possibly TRBD1 (6 bases). CDR1 is MNHEY and CDR2 is SMNVEV in the germline V gene (reference sequence). This CDR3 region has 13 residues.